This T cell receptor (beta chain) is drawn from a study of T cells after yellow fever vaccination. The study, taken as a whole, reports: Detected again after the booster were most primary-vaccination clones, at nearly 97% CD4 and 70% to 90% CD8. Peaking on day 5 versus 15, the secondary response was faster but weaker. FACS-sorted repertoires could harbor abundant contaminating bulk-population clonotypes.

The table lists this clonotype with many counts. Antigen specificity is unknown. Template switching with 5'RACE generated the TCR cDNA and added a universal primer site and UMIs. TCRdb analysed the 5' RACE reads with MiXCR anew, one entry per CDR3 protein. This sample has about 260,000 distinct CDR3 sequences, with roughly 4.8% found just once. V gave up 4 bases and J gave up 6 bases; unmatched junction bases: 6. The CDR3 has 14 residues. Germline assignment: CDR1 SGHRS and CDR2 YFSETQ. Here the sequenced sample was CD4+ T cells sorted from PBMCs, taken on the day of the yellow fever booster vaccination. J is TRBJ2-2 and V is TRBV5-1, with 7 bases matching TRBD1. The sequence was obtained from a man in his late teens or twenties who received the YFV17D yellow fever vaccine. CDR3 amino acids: CASSPDRVPGELFF. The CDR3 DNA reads TGCGCCAGCAGCCCTGACAGGGTCCCCGGGGAGCTGTTTTTT. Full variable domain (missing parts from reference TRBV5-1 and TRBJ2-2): KAGVTQTPRYLIKTRGQQVTLSCSPISGHRSVSWYQQTPGQGLQFLFEYFSETQRNKGNFPGRFSGRQFSNSRSEMNVSTLELGDSALYLCASSPDRVPGELFFGEGSRLTVL.